This T cell receptor (beta chain) was sequenced in a study of T-cell reconstitution after alpha-beta-depleted transplantation in children. Trimming took off 3 bases at V and 5 bases at J, with 11 bases between the two ends. The germline gives CDR1 LNHDA, CDR2 SQIVND (reference sequence). CDR3 size: 14 residues. TCRbeta library preparation incorporated unique molecular identifiers. Via MiXCR, TCRdb re-called the PCR reads, giving one row per CDR3 protein. The table includes more than 500,000 distinct CDR3 sequences, 11% detected once. Only a few counts were recorded for this clonotype. Its antigen is undetermined. Study-level results: Certain patients had high TCRbeta diversity at day 60, and it came from recipient T cells and thymic progenitors that survived. Newly produced T cells mostly provided counts and TCRbeta diversity after one year, as hyperexpanded clones declined. Alpha-beta T cells about two months after transplant reportedly derived from several hundred expanded graft clones.

V and J are TRBV19 and TRBJ2-1; D is undetermined. The sequencing used PBMCs, mostly from graft donor cells, collected 180 days after TCRalphabeta/CD19-depleted stem cell transplant. The source of this sequence is a female patient between 2 and 15 years old who had a stem cell transplant for aplastic anemia, so the T cells may come from the graft donor. The CDR3 coding sequence is TGTGCCAGTAGTATTGGCGCATTCCACAATGAGCAGTTCTTC. Amino acids: CASSIGAFHNEQFF.